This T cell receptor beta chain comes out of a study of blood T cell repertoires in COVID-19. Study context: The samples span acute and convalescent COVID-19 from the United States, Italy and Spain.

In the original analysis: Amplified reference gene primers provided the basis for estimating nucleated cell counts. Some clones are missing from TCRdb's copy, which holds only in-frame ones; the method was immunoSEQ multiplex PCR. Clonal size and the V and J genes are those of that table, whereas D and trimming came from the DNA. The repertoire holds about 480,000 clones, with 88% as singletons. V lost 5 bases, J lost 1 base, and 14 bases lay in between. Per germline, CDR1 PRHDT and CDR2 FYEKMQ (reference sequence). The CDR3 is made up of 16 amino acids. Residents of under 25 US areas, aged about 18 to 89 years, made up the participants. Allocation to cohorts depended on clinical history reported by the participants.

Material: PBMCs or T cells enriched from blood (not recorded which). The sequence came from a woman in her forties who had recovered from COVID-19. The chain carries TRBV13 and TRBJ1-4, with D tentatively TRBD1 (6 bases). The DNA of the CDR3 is TGTGCCAGCAGCAGGGGGACCGTCGTAACTAATGAAAAACTGTTTTTT. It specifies CASSRGTVVTNEKLFF.